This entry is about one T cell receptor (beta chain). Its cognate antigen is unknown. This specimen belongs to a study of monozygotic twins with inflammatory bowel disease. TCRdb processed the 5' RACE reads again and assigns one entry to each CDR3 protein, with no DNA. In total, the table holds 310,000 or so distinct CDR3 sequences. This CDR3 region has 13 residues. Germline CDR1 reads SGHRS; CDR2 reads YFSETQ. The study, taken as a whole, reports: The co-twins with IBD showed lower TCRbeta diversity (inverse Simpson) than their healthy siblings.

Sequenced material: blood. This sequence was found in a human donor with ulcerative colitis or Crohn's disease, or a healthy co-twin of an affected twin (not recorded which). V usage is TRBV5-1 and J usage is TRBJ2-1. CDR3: CASSVEQPYEQFF.